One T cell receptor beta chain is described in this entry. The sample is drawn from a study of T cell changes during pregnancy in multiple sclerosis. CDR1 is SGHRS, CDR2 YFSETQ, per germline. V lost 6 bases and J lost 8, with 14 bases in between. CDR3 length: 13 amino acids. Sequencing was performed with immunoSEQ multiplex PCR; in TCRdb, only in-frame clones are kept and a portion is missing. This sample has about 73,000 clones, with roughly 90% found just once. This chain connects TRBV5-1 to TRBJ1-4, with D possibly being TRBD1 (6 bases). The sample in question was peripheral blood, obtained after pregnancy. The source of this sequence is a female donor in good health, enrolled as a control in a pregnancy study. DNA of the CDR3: TGCGCCAGCACCCTAGGGGACAAAGAAAAACTGTTTTTT. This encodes CASTLGDKEKLFF. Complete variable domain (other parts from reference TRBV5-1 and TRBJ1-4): KAGVTQTPRYLIKTRGQQVTLSCSPISGHRSVSWYQQTPGQGLQFLFEYFSETQRNKGNFPGRFSGRQFSNSRSEMNVSTLELGDSALYLCASTLGDKEKLFFGSGTQLSVL.